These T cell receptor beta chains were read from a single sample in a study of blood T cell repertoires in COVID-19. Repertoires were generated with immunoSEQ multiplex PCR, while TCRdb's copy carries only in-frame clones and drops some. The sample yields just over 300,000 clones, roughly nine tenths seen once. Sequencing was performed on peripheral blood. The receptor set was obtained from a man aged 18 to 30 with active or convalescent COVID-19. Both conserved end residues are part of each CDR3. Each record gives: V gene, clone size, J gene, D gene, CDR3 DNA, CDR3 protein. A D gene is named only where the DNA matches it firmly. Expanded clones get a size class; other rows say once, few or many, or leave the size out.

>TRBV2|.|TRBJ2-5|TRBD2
TGTGCCAGCAGCGTCGCCCTGTTGGGACTAGCGGCCCCAGAGACCCAGTACTTC
CASSVALLGLAAPETQYF
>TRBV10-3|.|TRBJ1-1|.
TGTGCCATCAGTGATCAGGGGATCAACACTGAAGCTTTCTTT
CAISDQGINTEAFF
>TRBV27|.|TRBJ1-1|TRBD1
TGTGCCAGCAAAACCGGACAGGGGCAAAATGAAGCTTTCTTT
CASKTGQGQNEAFF
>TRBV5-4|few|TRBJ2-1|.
TGTGCCAGCAGCTTGGCTGCAACGGAGGATGAGCAGTTCTTC
CASSLAATEDEQFF
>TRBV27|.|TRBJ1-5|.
TGTGCCAGCAGTTTAAGGGGACACCCATATAGCAATCAGCCCCAGCATTTT
CASSLRGHPYSNQPQHF
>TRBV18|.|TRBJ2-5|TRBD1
TGTGCCAGCTCACCGGACAGGGGTGAGACCCAGTACTTC
CASSPDRGETQYF
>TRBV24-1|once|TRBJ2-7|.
TGTGCCACCAGTGCCGGCGGAACAACCTACGAGCAGTACTTC
CATSAGGTTYEQYF
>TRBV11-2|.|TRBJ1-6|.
TGTGCCAGCAGCTGGGGCCGGCAGGGAAATTCACCCCTCCACTTT
CASSWGRQGNSPLHF
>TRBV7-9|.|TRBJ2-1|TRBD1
TGTGCCAGCAGACATAAGGGTCGGGACAGGGGAGGCGATGAGCAGTTCTTC
CASRHKGRDRGGDEQFF
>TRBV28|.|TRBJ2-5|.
TGTGCCAGCGGTGTTGGGGGGATCAGCCAAGAGACCCAGTACTTC
CASGVGGISQETQYF
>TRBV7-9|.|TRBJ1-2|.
TGTGCCAGCAGCTTGGAGGGCAACTATGGCTACACCTTC
CASSLEGNYGYTF
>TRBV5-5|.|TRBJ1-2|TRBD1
TGTGCCAGCAGCTTGGCCCAGGGGGTTCTGTACTATGGCTACACCTTC
CASSLAQGVLYYGYTF
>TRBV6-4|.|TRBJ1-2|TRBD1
TGTGCCAGCAGTGATGGGACAGGTCGACAGGATGGCTACACCTTC
CASSDGTGRQDGYTF
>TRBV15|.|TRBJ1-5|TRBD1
TGTGCCACCAGCAGAGATCTTTCGACAGGGACCAGCAATCAGCCCCAGCATTTT
CATSRDLSTGTSNQPQHF
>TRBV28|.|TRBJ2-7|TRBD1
TGTGCCAGCAGCGCCCCTGGGACAGGAACCTACGAGCAGTACTTC
CASSAPGTGTYEQYF
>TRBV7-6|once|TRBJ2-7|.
TGTGCCAGCAGCCCATTGTGGGACTCCTCCTACGAGCAGTACTTC
CASSPLWDSSYEQYF
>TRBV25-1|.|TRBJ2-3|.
TGTGCCAGCAAGCGGTCAGATACGCAGTATTTT
CASKRSDTQYF
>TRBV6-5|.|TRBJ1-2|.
TGTGCCAGCAGGACCCTACGGCAGGGTGACTATGGCTACACCTTC
CASRTLRQGDYGYTF
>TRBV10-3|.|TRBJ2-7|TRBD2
TGTGCCATCAGTGGGTCCACTAGCGGGAGCTCCTACGAGCAGTACTTC
CAISGSTSGSSYEQYF
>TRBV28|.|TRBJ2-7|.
TGTGCCAGCGAACTCCGCTACGAGCAGTACTTC
CASELRYEQYF
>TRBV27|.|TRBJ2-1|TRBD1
TGTGCCAGCAAGGGGGCAGGGGGCGGCTATGAGCAGTTCTTC
CASKGAGGGYEQFF
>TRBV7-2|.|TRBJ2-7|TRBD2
TGTGCCAGCGAGGGAGGGAGCTCCTACGAGCAGTACTTC
CASEGGSSYEQYF
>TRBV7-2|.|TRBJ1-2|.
TGTGCCAGCAGCTTTTTTCAAGGGGCTGGGTATGGCTACACCTTC
CASSFFQGAGYGYTF
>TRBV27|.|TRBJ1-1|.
TGTGCCAGCAGCTTTCCAGGGAACACTGAAGCTTTCTTT
CASSFPGNTEAFF
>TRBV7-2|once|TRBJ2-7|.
TGTGCCAGCAGCTACCTCCGGAGCGCGGATAGCTACGAGCAGTACTTC
CASSYLRSADSYEQYF
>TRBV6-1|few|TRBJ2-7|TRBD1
TGTGCCAGCAGTGAAAGGACAGGGGGCGCCTACGAGCAGTACTTC
CASSERTGGAYEQYF
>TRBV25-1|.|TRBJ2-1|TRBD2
TGTGCCAGCAGTGAAGGGGAGGGTCACCTTTCCTACAATGAGCAGTTCTTC
CASSEGEGHLSYNEQFF
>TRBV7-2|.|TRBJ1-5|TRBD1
TGTGCCAGCAGCTACTACGGGACAGATCAGCCCCAGCATTTT
CASSYYGTDQPQHF
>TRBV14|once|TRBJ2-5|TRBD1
TGTGCCAGCAGCCTTATGACAGGGGGATCACTCGAGACCCAGTACTTC
CASSLMTGGSLETQYF
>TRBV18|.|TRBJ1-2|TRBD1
TGTGCCAGCTCATCTGACAGGGGGCAGGCCAACTATGGCTACACCTTC
CASSSDRGQANYGYTF
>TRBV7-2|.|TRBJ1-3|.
TGTGCCAGCAGCTTACCCCACTCTGGAAACACCATATATTTT
CASSLPHSGNTIYF
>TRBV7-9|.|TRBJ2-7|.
TGTGCCAGCAGCCTTACAGGATACTCCTACGAGCAGTACTTC
CASSLTGYSYEQYF
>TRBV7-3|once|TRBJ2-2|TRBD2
TGTGCCAGCAGCCCTAGGACTAGCGGGAACACCGGGGAGCTGTTTTTT
CASSPRTSGNTGELFF
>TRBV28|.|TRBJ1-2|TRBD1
TGTGCCAGCAGTCCAAGGGGACAGGGCAGCCATGGCTACACCTTC
CASSPRGQGSHGYTF
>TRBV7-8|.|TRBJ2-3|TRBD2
TGTGCCAGCAGCTTACGCGGGACTAGCGGGGGGGGTACGCAGTATTTT
CASSLRGTSGGGTQYF
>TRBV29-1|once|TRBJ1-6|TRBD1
TGCAGCGTCGGGGACAGGCGGAATTCACCCCTCCACTTT
CSVGDRRNSPLHF
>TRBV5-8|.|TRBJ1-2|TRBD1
TGTGCCAGCAGCTTGGACCCCGGGACAGGGAAATACTATGGCTACACCTTC
CASSLDPGTGKYYGYTF
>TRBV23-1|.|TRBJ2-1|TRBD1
TGCGCCAGCAGTCAACCCCCAAACAGGGGAAACTACAATGAGCAGTTCTTC
CASSQPPNRGNYNEQFF